This T cell receptor (beta chain) was captured in a study of T cell responses to AZD1222 COVID-19 vaccine. Background on the study: Both about-4-week and about-12-week second-dose recipients were combined. Whole-study results and caveats: As reported, nearly half of all spike-specific TCRs target variant regions that are unmutated. Repertoires were sampled only after the peak T cell response. Females outnumbered males among donors, who were mostly white British; clonal diversity was possibly underestimated.

This clone was picked up one time. The antigen remains undetermined. Method: immunoSEQ multiplex PCR; TCRdb's copy keeps in-frame clones and lacks some. The repertoire has 180,000 or so clones, 93% of them found once; the top ten carry 3% to 5%. Trimming shortened V by 3 bases and J by 4 bases, and 7 bases separated the two germline ends. CDR3 size: 13 residues. This clonotype was sampled from an adult in good health. The chain uses TRBV12-3 or TRBV12-4 and TRBJ1-5; D ambiguous. Specimen: peripheral blood, collected on day 0 of AZD1222 vaccination. The CDR3 is CASSLFQNQPQHF. The CDR3 DNA reads as TGTGCCAGCAGTTTGTTTCAGAATCAGCCCCAGCATTTT.